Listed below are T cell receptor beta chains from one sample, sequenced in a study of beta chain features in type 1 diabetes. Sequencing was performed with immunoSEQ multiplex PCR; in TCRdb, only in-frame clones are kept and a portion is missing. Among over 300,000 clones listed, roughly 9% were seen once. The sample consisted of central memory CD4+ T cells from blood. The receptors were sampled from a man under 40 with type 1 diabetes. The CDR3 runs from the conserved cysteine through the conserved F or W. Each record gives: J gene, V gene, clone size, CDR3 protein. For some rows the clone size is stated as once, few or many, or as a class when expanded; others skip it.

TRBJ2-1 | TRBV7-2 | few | CASSFVYNEQFF
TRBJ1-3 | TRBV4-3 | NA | CASSQGHSGNTIYF
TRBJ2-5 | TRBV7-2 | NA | CASSLGGAGQAAQYF
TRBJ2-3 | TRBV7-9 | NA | CASSDSRGTDTQYF
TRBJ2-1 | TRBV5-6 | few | CASSLWDRTYNEQFF
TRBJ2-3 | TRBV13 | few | CASSLAQQGADTQYF
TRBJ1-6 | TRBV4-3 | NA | CASSQLGQGVSPLHF
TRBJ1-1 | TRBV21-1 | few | CASSNARRADEEGTEAFF
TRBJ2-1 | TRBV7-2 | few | CASSLTTVEQFF
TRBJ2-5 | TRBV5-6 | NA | CASNGVLRETQYF
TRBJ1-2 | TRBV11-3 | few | CASSWDRGDYGYTF
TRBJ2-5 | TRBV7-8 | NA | CASSPLGTSETQYF